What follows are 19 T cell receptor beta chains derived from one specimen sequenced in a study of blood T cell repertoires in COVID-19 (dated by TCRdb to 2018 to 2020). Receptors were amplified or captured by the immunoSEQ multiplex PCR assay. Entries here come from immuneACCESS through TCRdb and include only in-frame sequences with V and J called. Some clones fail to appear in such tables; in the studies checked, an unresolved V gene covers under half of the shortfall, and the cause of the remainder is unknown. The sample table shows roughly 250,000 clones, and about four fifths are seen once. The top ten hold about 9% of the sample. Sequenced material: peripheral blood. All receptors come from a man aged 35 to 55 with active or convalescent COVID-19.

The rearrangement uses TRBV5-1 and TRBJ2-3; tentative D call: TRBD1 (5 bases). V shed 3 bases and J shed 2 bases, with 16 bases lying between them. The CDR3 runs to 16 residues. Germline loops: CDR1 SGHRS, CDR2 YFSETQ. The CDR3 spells CASSSTGVDFTDTQYF. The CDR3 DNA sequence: TGCGCCAGCAGCTCCACAGGCGTTGACTTCACAGATACGCAGTATTTT. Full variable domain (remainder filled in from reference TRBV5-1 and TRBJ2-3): KAGVTQTPRYLIKTRGQQVTLSCSPISGHRSVSWYQQTPGQGLQFLFEYFSETQRNKGNFPGRFSGRQFSNSRSEMNVSTLELGDSALYLCASSSTGVDFTDTQYFGPGTRLTVL.

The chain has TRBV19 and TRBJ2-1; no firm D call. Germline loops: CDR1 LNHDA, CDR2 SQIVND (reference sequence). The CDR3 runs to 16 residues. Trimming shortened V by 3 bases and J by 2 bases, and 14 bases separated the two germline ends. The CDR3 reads CASSIKRNLPYNEQFF. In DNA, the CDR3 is TGTGCCAGTAGTATCAAGCGCAATCTCCCCTACAATGAGCAGTTCTTC.

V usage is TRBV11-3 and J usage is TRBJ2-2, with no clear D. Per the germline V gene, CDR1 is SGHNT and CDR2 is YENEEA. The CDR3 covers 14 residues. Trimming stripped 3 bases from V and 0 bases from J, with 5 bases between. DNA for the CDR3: TGTGCCAGCAGCTTTGTCTCGAACACCGGGGAGCTGTTTTTT. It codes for CASSFVSNTGELFF.

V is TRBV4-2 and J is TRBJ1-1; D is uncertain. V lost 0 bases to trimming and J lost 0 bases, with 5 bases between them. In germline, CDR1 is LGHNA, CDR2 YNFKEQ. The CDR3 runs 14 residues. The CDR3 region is CASSQDLMNTEAFF. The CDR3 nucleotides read TGTGCCAGCAGCCAAGACCTTATGAACACTGAAGCTTTCTTT.

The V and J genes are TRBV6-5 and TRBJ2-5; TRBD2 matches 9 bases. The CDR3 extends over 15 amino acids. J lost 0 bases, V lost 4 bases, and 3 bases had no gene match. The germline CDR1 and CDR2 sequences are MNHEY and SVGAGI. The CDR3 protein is CASSSSGINQETQYF. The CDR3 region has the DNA TGTGCCAGCAGTTCTAGCGGGATAAACCAAGAGACCCAGTACTTC.

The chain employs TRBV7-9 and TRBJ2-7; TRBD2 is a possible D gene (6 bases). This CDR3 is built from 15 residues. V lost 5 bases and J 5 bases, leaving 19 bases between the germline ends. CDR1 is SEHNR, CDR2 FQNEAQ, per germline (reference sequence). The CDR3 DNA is TGTGCCAGCAGCAACGCACTAGCTTTTAGCCACGAGCAGTACTTC. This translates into CASSNALAFSHEQYF.

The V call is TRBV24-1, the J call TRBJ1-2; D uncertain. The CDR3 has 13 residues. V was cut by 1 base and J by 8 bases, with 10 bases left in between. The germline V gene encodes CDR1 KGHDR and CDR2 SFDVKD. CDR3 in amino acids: CATSDFSGGGYTF. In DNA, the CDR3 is TGTGCCACCAGTGATTTCTCGGGTGGCGGCTACACCTTC.

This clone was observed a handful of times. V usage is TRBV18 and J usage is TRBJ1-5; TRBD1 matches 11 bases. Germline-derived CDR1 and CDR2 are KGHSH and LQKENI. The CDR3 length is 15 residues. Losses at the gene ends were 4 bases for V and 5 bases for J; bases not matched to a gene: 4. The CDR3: CASSLGTGGHQPQHF. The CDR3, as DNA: TGTGCCAGCTCACTCGGGACAGGGGGTCATCAGCCCCAGCATTTT.

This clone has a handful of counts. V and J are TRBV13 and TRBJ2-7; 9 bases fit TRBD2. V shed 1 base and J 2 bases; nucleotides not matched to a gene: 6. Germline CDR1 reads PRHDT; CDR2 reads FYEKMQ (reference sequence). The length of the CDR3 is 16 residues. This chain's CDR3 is CASSLDRAGGTYEQYF. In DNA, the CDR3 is TGTGCCAGCAGCTTAGATCGAGCGGGAGGTACCTACGAGCAGTACTTC.

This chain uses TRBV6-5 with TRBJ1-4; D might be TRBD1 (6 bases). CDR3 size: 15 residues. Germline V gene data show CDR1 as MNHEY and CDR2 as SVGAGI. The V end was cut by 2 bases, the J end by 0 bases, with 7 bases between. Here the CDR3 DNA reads TGTGCCAGCAGTTACCGGACAGCAACTAATGAAAAACTGTTTTTT. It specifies CASSYRTATNEKLFF.

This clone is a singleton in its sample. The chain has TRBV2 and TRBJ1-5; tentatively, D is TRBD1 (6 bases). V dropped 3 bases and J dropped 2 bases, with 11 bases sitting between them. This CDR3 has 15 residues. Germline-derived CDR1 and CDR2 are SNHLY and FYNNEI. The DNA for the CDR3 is TGTGCCAGCAGTGATCGGGGGGCAGGCAATCAGCCCCAGCATTTT. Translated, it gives CASSDRGAGNQPQHF.

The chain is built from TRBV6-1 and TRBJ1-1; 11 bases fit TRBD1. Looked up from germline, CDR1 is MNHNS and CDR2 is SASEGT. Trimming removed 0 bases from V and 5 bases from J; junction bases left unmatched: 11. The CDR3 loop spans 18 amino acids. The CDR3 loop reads CASSEAQLDRGLGTEAFF. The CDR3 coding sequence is TGTGCCAGCAGTGAAGCGCAGTTGGACAGGGGGCTGGGGACTGAAGCTTTCTTT.

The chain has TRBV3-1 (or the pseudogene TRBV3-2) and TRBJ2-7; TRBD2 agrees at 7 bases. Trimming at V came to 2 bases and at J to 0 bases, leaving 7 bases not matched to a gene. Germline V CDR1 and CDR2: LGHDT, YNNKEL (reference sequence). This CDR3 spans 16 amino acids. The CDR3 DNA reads TGTGCCAGCAGCCAATTTAGCGGGCGGGTCTCCTACGAGCAGTACTTC. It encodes CASSQFSGRVSYEQYF.

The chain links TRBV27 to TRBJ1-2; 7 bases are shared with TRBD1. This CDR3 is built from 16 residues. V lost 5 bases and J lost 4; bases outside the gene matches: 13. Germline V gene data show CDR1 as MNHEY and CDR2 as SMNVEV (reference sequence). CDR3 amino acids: CASSPLGQERSYGYTF. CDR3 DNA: TGTGCCAGCAGTCCCCTTGGACAGGAGAGGAGCTATGGCTACACCTTC.

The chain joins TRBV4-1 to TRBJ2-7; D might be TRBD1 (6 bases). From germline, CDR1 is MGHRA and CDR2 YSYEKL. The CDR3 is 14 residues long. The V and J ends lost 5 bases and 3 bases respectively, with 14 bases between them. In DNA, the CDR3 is TGCGCCAGCAGCTTTCCCGGCAGGGGCTACGAGCAGTACTTC. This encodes CASSFPGRGYEQYF.

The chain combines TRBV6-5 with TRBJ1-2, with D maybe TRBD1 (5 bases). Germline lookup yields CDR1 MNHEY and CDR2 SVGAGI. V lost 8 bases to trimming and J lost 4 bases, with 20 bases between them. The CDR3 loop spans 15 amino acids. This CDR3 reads CASQPGTLRPYGYTF. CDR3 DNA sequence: TGTGCCAGCCAACCTGGGACTTTACGGCCCTATGGCTACACCTTC.

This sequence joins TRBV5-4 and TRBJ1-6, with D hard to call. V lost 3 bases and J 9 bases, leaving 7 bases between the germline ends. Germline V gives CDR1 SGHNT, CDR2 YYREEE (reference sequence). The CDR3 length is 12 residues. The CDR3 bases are TGTGCCAGCAGCTCACACGTTTCACCCCTCCACTTT. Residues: CASSSHVSPLHF.

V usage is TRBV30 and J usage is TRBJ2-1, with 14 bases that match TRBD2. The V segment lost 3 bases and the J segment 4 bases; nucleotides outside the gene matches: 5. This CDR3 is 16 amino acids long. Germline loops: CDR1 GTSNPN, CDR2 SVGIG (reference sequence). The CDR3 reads CAWRRLAGGNYNEQFF. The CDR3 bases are TGTGCCTGGAGGAGACTAGCGGGAGGGAATTACAATGAGCAGTTCTTC.

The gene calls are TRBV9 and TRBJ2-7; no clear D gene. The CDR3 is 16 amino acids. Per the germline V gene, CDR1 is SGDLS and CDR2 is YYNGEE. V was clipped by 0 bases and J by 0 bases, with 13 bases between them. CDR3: CASSVGAQMSSYEQYF. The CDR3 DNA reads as TGTGCCAGCAGCGTAGGTGCACAGATGAGCTCCTACGAGCAGTACTTC.